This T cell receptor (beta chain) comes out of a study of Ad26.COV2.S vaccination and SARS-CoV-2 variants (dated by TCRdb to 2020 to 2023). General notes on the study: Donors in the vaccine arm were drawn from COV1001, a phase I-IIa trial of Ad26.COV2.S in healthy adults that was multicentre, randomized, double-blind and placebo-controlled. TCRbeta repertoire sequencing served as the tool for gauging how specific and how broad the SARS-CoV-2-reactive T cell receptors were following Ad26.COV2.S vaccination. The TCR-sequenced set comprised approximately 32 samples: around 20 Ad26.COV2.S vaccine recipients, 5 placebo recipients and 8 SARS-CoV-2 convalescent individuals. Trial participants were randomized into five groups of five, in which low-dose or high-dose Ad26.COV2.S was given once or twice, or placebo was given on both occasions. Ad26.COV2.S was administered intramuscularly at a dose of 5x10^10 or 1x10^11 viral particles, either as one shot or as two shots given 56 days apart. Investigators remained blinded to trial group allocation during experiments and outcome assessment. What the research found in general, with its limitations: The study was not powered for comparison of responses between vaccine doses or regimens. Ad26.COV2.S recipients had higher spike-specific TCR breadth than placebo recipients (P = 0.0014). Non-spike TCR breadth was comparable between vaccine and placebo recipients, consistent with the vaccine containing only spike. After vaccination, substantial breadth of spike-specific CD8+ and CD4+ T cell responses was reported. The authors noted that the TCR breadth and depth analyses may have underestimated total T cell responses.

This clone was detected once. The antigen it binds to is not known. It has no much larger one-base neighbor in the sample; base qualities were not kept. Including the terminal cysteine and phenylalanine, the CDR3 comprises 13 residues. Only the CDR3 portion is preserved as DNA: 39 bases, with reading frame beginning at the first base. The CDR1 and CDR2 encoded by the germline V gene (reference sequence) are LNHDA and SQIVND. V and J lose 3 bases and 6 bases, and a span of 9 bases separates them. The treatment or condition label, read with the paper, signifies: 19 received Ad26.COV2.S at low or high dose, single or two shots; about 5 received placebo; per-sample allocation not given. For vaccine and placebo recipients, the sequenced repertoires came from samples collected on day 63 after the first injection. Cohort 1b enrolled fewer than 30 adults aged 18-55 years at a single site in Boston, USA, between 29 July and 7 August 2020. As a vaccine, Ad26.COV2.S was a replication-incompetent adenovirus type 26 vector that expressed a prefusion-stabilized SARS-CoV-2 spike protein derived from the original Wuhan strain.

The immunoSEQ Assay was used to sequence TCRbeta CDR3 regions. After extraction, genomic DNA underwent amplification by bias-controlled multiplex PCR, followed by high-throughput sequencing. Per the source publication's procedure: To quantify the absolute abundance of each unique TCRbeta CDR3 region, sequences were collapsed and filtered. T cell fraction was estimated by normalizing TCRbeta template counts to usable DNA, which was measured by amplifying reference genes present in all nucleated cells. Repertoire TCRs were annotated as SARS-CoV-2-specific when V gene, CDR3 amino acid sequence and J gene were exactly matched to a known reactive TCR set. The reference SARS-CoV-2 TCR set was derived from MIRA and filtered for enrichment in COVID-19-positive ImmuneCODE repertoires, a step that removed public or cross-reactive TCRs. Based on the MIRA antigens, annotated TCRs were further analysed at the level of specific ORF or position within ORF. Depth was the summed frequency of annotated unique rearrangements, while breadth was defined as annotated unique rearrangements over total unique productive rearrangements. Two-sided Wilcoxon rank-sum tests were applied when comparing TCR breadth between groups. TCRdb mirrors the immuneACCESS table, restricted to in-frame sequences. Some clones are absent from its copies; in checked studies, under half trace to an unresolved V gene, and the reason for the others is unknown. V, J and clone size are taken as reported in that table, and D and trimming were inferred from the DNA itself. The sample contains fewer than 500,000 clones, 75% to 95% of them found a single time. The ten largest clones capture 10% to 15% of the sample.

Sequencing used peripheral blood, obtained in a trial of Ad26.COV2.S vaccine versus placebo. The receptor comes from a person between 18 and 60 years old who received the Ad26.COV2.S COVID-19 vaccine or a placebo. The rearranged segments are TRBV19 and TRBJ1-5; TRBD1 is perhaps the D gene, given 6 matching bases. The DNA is TGTGCCAGTAGTATGCAGGGGCGTCAGCCCCAGCATTTT. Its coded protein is CASSMQGRQPQHF. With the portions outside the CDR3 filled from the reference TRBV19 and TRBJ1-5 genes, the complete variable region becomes DGGITQSPKYLFRKEGQNVTLSCEQNLNHDAMYWYRQDPGQGLRLIYYSQIVNDFQKGDIAEGYSVSREKKESFPLTVTSAQKNPTAFYLCASSMQGRQPQHFGDGTRLSIL.